This T cell receptor (beta chain) was captured in a study of regulatory and conventional T cells in RAG deficiency (dated by TCRdb to 2017 to 2019). With respect to the entire study: High-throughput TCR beta sequencing was used to compare the diversity and composition of the Treg, conventional CD4+ and CD8+ T cell repertoires of RAG-deficient patients with those of healthy controls. On the study overall, not on this receptor specifically: Rather than being bona fide Treg cells, the sorted CD25-high CD127-low cells in Omenn syndrome patients may represent peripherally activated cells. Unique TCR beta sequences from Treg cells were about 100-fold fewer in Omenn syndrome and CID/AS patients than controls, versus approximately 9.3-fold for other subsets. Compared with control T-cell subpopulations, RAG-deficient patients had much lower Shannon entropy and higher Simpson indices. Shorter CDR3 lengths were found in all patient T-cell subsets, and >85% Treg-Tconv repertoire overlap at nucleotide and amino acid level was observed in Omenn syndrome patients. Some T-cell subset analyses were not done for some subjects.

From its cysteine to its phenylalanine, the CDR3 spans 15 amino acids. Just the 45-base CDR3 DNA is kept, in frame starting at base 1. In the germline V gene, CDR1 corresponds to SGHVS and CDR2 to FQNEAQ. V drops 2 bases and J drops 1 base, leaving 12 bases in between. Conventional CD4+ T cells were purified from blood as CD25-low CD127-high cells before genomic DNA extraction. Repertoire analyses used fewer than ten healthy control donors as the comparison group. Libraries came from the immunoSEQ multiplex PCR assay. Genomic DNA from the sorted T-cell subsets was used to amplify rearranged TCR beta chain products, which were then sequenced. The study's processing was this. Repertoire diversity of productive TCR beta rearrangements was quantified using Shannon entropy and Simpson indices. To gauge clonal expansion, the frequencies of the 100 most abundant productive TCR beta clonotypes among total reads were added together. A self-reactivity index based on amino acid usage at CDR3beta positions 6 and 7 was applied to the TRB repertoires. Two-way ANOVA was used for repertoire analyses, while Student t or Mann-Whitney tests were used for flow cytometric analyses. The clones in this table, taken by TCRdb from immuneACCESS, are in-frame only. Not every clone is retained; where verified, under half of the shortfall comes from an unresolved V gene, and the cause of the rest is unknown. The V and J calls and clone size are taken from that table; D and trimming were inferred from the DNA. This sample gives more than 40,000 clones in total; 80% to 90% of them show up just once. Jointly, the top ten make up 0.51% of the sample.

Details on this clone: It lacks a known antigen. Per-base qualities were not stored, and no clone one base away is much larger.

These same data were also listed under a study on regulatory T cells. That second publication adds: In the multiplex PCR, 52 forward TRBV primers and 13 reverse TRBJ primers were used, and assay-based and computational corrections were applied for amplification bias. Patient repertoires showed restricted unique TRB V-J pairs and skewed V and J gene usage, most marked in regulatory T cells. Between CD3G-deficient patients and healthy controls, the study compared T-cell receptor beta repertoires in sorted regulatory T cells, conventional CD4+ T cells and CD8+ T cells. Ficoll density separation was used to isolate peripheral blood mononuclear cells. Rearranged TRB loci were amplified from genomic DNA by multiplex PCR within the immunoSEQ assay. An Illumina HiSeq platform was used to sequence the TRB amplicons. Custom algorithms error-filtered the raw sequences and aligned them to reference gene sequences, after which the immunoSEQ online tools were used for analysis. Frequencies of productive and nonproductive TRB rearrangements were evaluated among both unique and total sequences. For group comparisons, t tests, Mann-Whitney tests or two-way ANOVA were performed in Prism software.

The source material was CD4+ effector T cells sorted from blood. The chain links TRBV7-8 with TRBJ2-7, with no confident D gene call. This TCR came from a human donor in good health. The CDR3 region reads CASSLRTATSYEQYF. The bases read TGTGCCAGCAGCTTACGTACGGCCACGTCCTACGAGCAGTACTTC.